This T cell receptor beta chain was recorded in a study of cytomegalovirus exposure and HLA in healthy donors. Findings and caveats of the study: CMV antigen specificity of three CMV-associated chains was confirmed in vitro. Listed as cytomegalovirus-associated were 150 to 200 TCR beta chains.

PCR amplification relied on 60 Vbeta primers (plus 13 Jbeta primers). The table came from immunoSEQ multiplex PCR; TCRdb's copy has only in-frame clones and leaves some out. The data hold tens of thousands of clones, with around 83% observed a single time. J lost 2 bases, V lost 4 bases, and 8 bases had no gene match. The CDR3 contains 16 residues. CDR1 and CDR2 (germline): SGHRS, YFSETQ. With respect to this clone: Antigen specificity is unknown.

The receptor comes from a man aged 65 to 79 in good health and CMV-seropositive. Sequenced input: PBMCs. The rearrangement links TRBV5-1 to TRBJ1-1, with TRBD1 identical over 10 bases. The CDR3, as DNA: TGCGCCAGCAGCCCCGGGACAGGGGAGGCAAACACTGAAGCTTTCTTT. It yields the protein CASSPGTGEANTEAFF.